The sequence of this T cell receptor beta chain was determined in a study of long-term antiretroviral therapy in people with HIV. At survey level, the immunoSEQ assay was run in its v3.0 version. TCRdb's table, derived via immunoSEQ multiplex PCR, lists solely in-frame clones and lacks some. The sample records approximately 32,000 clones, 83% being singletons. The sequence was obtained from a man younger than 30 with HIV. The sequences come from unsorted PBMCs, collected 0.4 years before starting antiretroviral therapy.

The DNA of the CDR3 is TGTGCCAGCAGCTTCTCGGCCCTGTTCACAGATACGCAGTATTTT. This gives the protein CASSFSALFTDTQYF. The V and J genes are TRBV5-5 and TRBJ2-3; D is unclear. The CDR3 length is 15 residues. Trimming shortened V by 2 bases and J by 2 bases, and 12 bases separated the two germline ends. CDR1 SGHKS and CDR2 YYEKEE come from the germline V gene (reference sequence).